This T cell receptor (beta chain) was captured by sequencing in a study of cytomegalovirus exposure and HLA in healthy donors. The primer mix had 60 Vbeta and 13 Jbeta primers. The table came from immunoSEQ multiplex PCR; TCRdb's copy has only in-frame clones and leaves some out. Of about 150,000 clones in the sample, roughly 84% were seen once. This clone was detected only once. The sequence came from a woman under 30 in good health and CMV-seronegative. Sequencing was performed on PBMCs.

This CDR3 is CASSSWGDEAFF. In DNA, the CDR3 is TGTGCCAGCAGTTCGTGGGGGGATGAAGCTTTCTTT. The chain employs TRBV6-1 and TRBJ1-1; D is perhaps TRBD1 (5 bases). Germline-derived CDR1 and CDR2 are MNHNS and SASEGT. The germline V and J ends were trimmed by 5 bases and 7 bases, with 11 bases remaining between them. This CDR3 is 12 amino acids long.